The T cell receptor beta chain described here comes from a study of blood T cell repertoires in COVID-19 (dated by TCRdb to about 2020). Study-level background: Collaborator samples came from the United States, Italy and Spain and covered acute and convalescent phases of COVID-19. The prospective study material was composed of cDNA or gDNA derived from T cells, B-cell-depleted T cells, or PBMCs. Deeply sampled blood TCRbeta repertoires from subjects exposed to, actively infected with, or recovered from COVID-19 were included in the dataset. A freely available public database, intended as a resource for researchers studying the immune response to SARS-CoV-2, is where the repertoires were released. Samples were obtained from the ongoing ImmuneRACE study (first 160 participants) and from some 1,300 subjects provided by 6 global collaborators. A de-identified subject ID, COVID-19 status, age in years and sex were almost always included in the sample metadata. HLA class I and class II types, where available, came from metadata supplied by the sample provider rather than from assay-based typing.

This clone was counted a few times. The antigen this receptor binds is unknown. No much larger clonotype is one base removed from it; base qualities were not supplied. The germline V gene yields SGHTA for CDR1 and FQGTGA for CDR2. The V end loses 2 bases and the J end loses 5 bases, and a stretch of 12 bases separates them. The CDR3, cysteine through phenylalanine, is 14 amino acids long. The entry retains the CDR3 DNA only, 42 bases that are in frame from base 1. Another Seattle source contributed samples from volunteer blood donors who had recovered from COVID-19. Whole blood was collected in K2EDTA tubes by collaborating institutions according to the institutions' own protocols. Collaborator samples were shipped for TCRbeta analysis as frozen whole blood, isolated PBMCs, or DNA extracted from either sample type. TCRbeta CDR3 regions were amplified from genomic DNA using the immunoSEQ Assay, a bias-controlled multiplex PCR. In the original analysis: Within the assay, amplification of reference gene primers was used to estimate how many nucleated cells each sample contained. To quantify the absolute abundance of each unique TCRbeta CDR3 rearrangement, sequence reads were collapsed and filtered. For each sample, productive Simpson clonality was calculated as the square root of Simpson's diversity index over productive rearrangements. TCRdb obtained this table from immuneACCESS and retained in-frame rearrangements with V and J assigned. These tables miss some clones; where compared with another copy, unresolved V genes account for less than half of the shortfall, and the remainder is unexplained. Clone size and the V and J calls come from that table; the DNA yielded D and trimming. Across this sample there are approximately 250,000 clones, with approximately 89% seen only once. Roughly 1.6% of the sample belongs to the ten largest clones.

Broader findings and caveats from the paper: Clinical and demographic metadata were provided uncurated, with the amount varying by source and participant.

This clonotype originated in a woman aged 60-70 years who had recovered from COVID-19. The sequenced sample consisted of peripheral blood. This chain joins TRBV7-3 to TRBJ1-2; a tentative D match to TRBD1 spans 5 bases. The bases read TGTGCCAGCAGCTTAGCCCGGAGGGGTTATGGCTACACCTTC. Its coded protein is CASSLARRGYGYTF.